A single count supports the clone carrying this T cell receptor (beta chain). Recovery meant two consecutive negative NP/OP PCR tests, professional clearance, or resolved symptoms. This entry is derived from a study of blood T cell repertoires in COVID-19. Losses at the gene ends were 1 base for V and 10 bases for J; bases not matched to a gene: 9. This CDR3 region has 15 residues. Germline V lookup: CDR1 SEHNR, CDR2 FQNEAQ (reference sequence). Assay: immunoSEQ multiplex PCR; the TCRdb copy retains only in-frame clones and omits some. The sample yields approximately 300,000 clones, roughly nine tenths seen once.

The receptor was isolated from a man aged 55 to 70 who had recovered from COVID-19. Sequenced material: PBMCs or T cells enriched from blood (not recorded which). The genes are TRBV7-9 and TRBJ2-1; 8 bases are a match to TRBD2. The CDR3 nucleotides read TGTGCCAGCAGCTTAGGTACTAGCGGCCTCGGGGAGCAGTTCTTC. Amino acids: CASSLGTSGLGEQFF.